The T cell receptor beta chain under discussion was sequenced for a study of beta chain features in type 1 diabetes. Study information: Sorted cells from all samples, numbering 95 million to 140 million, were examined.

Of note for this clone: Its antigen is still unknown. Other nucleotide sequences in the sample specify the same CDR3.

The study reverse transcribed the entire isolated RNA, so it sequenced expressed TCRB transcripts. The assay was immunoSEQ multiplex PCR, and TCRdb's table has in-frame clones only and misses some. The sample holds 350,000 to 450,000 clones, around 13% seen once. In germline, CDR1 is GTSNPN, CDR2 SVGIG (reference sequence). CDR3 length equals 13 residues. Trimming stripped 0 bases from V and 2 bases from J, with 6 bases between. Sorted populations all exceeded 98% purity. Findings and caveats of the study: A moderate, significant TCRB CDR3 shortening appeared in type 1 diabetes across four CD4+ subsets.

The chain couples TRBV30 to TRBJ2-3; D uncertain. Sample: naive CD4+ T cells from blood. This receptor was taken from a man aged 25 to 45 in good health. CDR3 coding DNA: TGTGCCTGGAGTGTACGGTCCACAGATACGCAGTATTTT. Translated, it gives CAWSVRSTDTQYF.